This TCR beta chain was identified in a study of OX40 agonist ivuxolimab in advanced cancers. J gave up 8 bases and V 3 bases, and 5 bases lay outside the gene matches. Germline assignment: CDR1 SQVTM and CDR2 ANQGSEA. The CDR3 runs to 12 residues. For this clone: Its antigen is currently unknown.

Study findings and constraints: Also showing low normalized T-cell clonal expansion were some of the nonresponders.

This table comes from immunoSEQ multiplex PCR, and its TCRdb copy is limited to in-frame clones, with some not included. Altogether tens of thousands of clones are present, 88% being singletons, with the ten largest covering 0.8% to 1.3%. The sequence was obtained from an adult with an advanced solid tumor such as melanoma, head and neck, liver or kidney cancer. Sequenced material: CD4+ or CD8+ T cells sorted from blood, taken in a trial of the OX40 agonist ivuxolimab. The chain joins TRBV29-1 to TRBJ1-2; 8 bases map to TRBD1. The CDR3 loop reads CSVEDRAVGYTF. The CDR3 nucleotides read TGCAGCGTTGAGGACAGGGCGGTAGGCTACACCTTC.